These 6 T cell receptor beta chains share one sample of origin, sequenced in a study of radiation and T cells in renal cell carcinoma. The data were produced by immunoSEQ multiplex PCR, yet TCRdb's version contains in-frame clones alone and is incomplete. The data hold some 130,000 clones, with around nine tenths observed a single time. Time point given: blood 2 weeks post-SBRT. Treatment in this sample: 15 Gy SBRT to primary tumor, nephrectomy 4 weeks later. The source was blood, collected from a patient whose treatment included radiotherapy and nephrectomy. All receptors come from a woman in her 70s with renal cell carcinoma.

The chain employs TRBV30 and TRBJ2-1, with a weak D call TRBD2 (5 bases). Germline CDR1 GTSNPN, CDR2 SVGIG (reference sequence). CDR3 length: 13 amino acids. Trimming took off 2 bases at V and 5 bases at J, with 10 bases between the two ends. The CDR3 DNA reads as TGTGCCTGGAGTAGAGGGCTGCACAATGAGCAGTTCTTC. Its protein product is CAWSRGLHNEQFF.

Concerning this clone: The same CDR3 can be traced to other DNA sequences in this sample. The rearrangement uses TRBV7-2 and TRBJ1-5; D unclear. CDR1 SGHTA and CDR2 FQGNSA come from the germline V gene. The CDR3 runs 13 residues. V gave up 1 base and J gave up 0 bases, with 1 base separating them. CDR3 in amino acids: CASSLDSNQPQHF. CDR3 DNA sequence: TGTGCCAGCAGCTTAGATAGCAATCAGCCCCAGCATTTT.

The chain uses TRBV18 and TRBJ2-4; 7 bases line up with TRBD2. Trimming took 0 bases from V and 3 from J; bases not matched to a gene: 5. The CDR3 runs 16 residues. Germline V gene sequence: CDR1 KGHSH, CDR2 LQKENI. This chain's CDR3 is CASSPPRAGVKNIQYF. CDR3 DNA: TGTGCCAGCTCACCACCAAGGGCGGGGGTCAAAAACATTCAGTACTTC.

This sequence joins TRBV19 and TRBJ1-1; a weak D match, TRBD1 (6 bases). V lost 6 bases, J lost 1 base, and 12 bases lay in between. This CDR3 is built from 14 residues. Looked up from germline, CDR1 is LNHDA and CDR2 is SQIVND (reference sequence). CDR3 region: CASSKTRGNTEAFF. The CDR3 nucleotides read TGTGCCAGTAGCAAAACCAGGGGGAACACTGAAGCTTTCTTT.

The chain uses TRBV19 and TRBJ1-2, with a possible D match to TRBD1 (5 bases). Trimming stripped 6 bases from V and 2 bases from J, with 19 bases between. The CDR3 sequence is 16 residues long. Germline-derived CDR1 and CDR2 are LNHDA and SQIVND (reference sequence). CDR3 nucleotide sequence: TGTGCCAGTAGGCTCGGGGGGTCAGAGGGAAACTATGGCTACACCTTC. Translation: CASRLGGSEGNYGYTF.

This clone was counted only a few times. The chain employs TRBV4-1 and TRBJ1-1; D may be TRBD1 (5 bases). Germline V gene lookup returns CDR1 MGHRA and CDR2 YSYEKL. Deletions cut 3 bases from V and 2 bases from J, with 10 bases between. This CDR3 is 14 amino acids long. CDR3 amino acids: CASSHLRGNTEAFF. In DNA, the CDR3 is TGCGCCAGCAGCCATCTACGGGGCAACACTGAAGCTTTCTTT.